The next 30 T cell receptor beta chains were all read from a single sample in a study of shared clonotypes between healthy human individuals. TCRdb's copy holds only in-frame clones and misses some; the assay was immunoSEQ multiplex PCR. The sample has about 2.4 million clones, over 85% seen once. The sample consisted of naive CD4+ T cells from PBMCs. Subset here: CD45RA+ positively selected. All receptors derive from a man aged 18 to 29 in good health. Some clones in this sample may be carry-over from other donors' samples.

The chain joins TRBV7-3 to TRBJ2-3; 7 bases are a match to TRBD2. V shed 2 bases, J shed 7 bases, and the junction held 12 bases outside the gene matches. CDR1 and CDR2 from the germline V gene are SGHTA and FQGTGA. The CDR3 is made up of 16 amino acids. The CDR3 sequence: CASSLLVAGGENTQYF. The CDR3 DNA sequence: TGTGCCAGCAGCTTATTGGTAGCGGGTGGTGAGAATACGCAGTATTTT.

The rearrangement uses TRBV9 and TRBJ1-1; D uncertain. Germline V gene sequence: CDR1 SGDLS, CDR2 YYNGEE. The V end was cut by 3 bases, the J end by 8 bases, with 11 bases between. The CDR3 runs 12 residues. CDR3 in amino acids: CASSAPGREAFF. The CDR3 DNA reads TGTGCCAGCAGCGCCCCCGGGAGAGAAGCTTTCTTT.

The rearrangement joins TRBV2 to TRBJ2-3; possible D gene TRBD2, 5 bases. The ends were cut back, 7 bases at V and 0 bases at J, with 11 bases in the middle. Germline V gene lookup returns CDR1 SNHLY and CDR2 FYNNEI. The CDR3 consists of 14 residues. This CDR3 reads CASIEGQSTDTQYF. Here the CDR3 DNA reads TGTGCCAGCATCGAGGGCCAGAGCACAGATACGCAGTATTTT. The whole variable domain, filled in from reference TRBV2 and TRBJ2-3, reads EPEVTQTPSHQVTQMGQEVILRCVPISNHLYFYWYRQILGQKVEFLVSFYNNEISEKSEIFDDQFSVERPDGSNFTLKIRSTKLEDSAMYFCASIEGQSTDTQYFGPGTRLTVL.

The genes are TRBV18 and TRBJ2-1; 11 nucleotides agree with TRBD2. V lost 0 bases and J lost 9; bases outside the gene matches: 7. CDR1 is KGHSH, CDR2 LQKENI, per germline. The CDR3 is 16 amino acids. The CDR3 nucleotides read TGTGCCAGCTCACCACCTATCCTAGCGGGAGGAGGTGAGCAGTTCTTC. Amino acids: CASSPPILAGGGEQFF.

The chain recombines TRBV7-8 with TRBJ2-7; D ambiguous. V lost 2 bases to trimming and J lost 6 bases, with 11 bases between them. The CDR3 sequence is 13 residues long. CDR1 and CDR2 from the germline V gene are SGHVS and FQNEAQ. The CDR3 here is CASSLLVSREQYF. In nucleotides, the CDR3 is TGTGCCAGCAGCTTATTAGTTTCCCGCGAGCAGTACTTC.

The chain links TRBV10-1 to TRBJ1-5, with D unresolved. Looked up from germline, CDR1 is WNHNN and CDR2 is SYGVQD (reference sequence). V dropped 4 bases and J dropped 0 bases, with 4 bases sitting between them. The CDR3 has 13 amino acids. The CDR3 spells CASSGSSNQPQHF. The DNA of the CDR3 is TGCGCCAGCAGTGGCAGTAGCAATCAGCCCCAGCATTTT.

The rearrangement links TRBV28 to TRBJ2-3, with TRBD2 matching 9 bases. From germline, CDR1 is MDHEN and CDR2 SYDVKM. The CDR3 runs to 16 residues. With 4 bases clipped from V and 7 bases from J, the junction kept 12 bases outside the gene matches. The CDR3 DNA reads as TGTGCCAGCAGTTCCGTCGTAGCGGGAGCGGGGAATACGCAGTATTTT. This encodes CASSSVVAGAGNTQYF. The variable domain in full, with the rest retrieved from reference TRBV28 and TRBJ2-3, is DVKVTQSSRYLVKRTGEKVFLECVQDMDHENMFWYRQDPGLGLRLIYFSYDVKMKEKGDIPEGYSVSREKKERFSLILESASTNQTSMYLCASSSVVAGAGNTQYFGPGTRLTVL.

V usage is TRBV27 and J usage is TRBJ2-2; 7 bases match TRBD1. CDR1 and CDR2 from the germline V gene are MNHEY and SMNVEV (reference sequence). Trimming at V came to 6 bases and at J to 1 base, leaving 5 bases not matched to a gene. The CDR3 is 15 amino acids. The CDR3: CASRRTGLNTGELFF. In DNA, the CDR3 is TGTGCCAGCAGACGGACAGGACTGAACACCGGGGAGCTGTTTTTT.

This chain connects TRBV2 to TRBJ2-7; TRBD2 aligns across 9 bases. V dropped 6 bases and J dropped 7; count of bases not matched to a gene: 10. The germline CDR1 and CDR2 sequences are SNHLY and FYNNEI. The CDR3 loop spans 14 amino acids. The CDR3 DNA is TGTGCCAGCAGACCCGGGACTAGCTCCCGGGAGCAGTACTTC. This translates into CASRPGTSSREQYF.

The CDR3 protein is CASSSRNSGSSGANVLTF. The CDR3 DNA follows: TGTGCCAGCAGCTCCCGAAATAGCGGGAGTTCTGGGGCCAACGTCCTGACTTTC. The chain joins TRBV7-3 to TRBJ2-6, with 9 bases fitting TRBD2. Germline lookup yields CDR1 SGHTA and CDR2 FQGTGA. After removal of 4 bases from V and 1 base from J, the junction contained 8 bases not matched to a gene. The CDR3 extends over 18 amino acids.

This chain joins TRBV19 and TRBJ2-7; tentative D call: TRBD2 (6 bases). Between the trimmed V and J ends, which lost 6 bases and 4 bases, there was a span of 19 bases. The germline V gene encodes CDR1 LNHDA and CDR2 SQIVND (reference sequence). The CDR3 length is 15 residues. CDR3 amino acids: CASSLYSGLGYEQYF. CDR3 nucleotides: TGTGCCAGTAGCCTCTACTCGGGACTTGGATACGAGCAGTACTTC.

This chain connects TRBV11-2 to TRBJ1-6; unclear D gene. V was shortened by 5 bases and J by 6 bases, with 11 bases between the two germline ends. CDR3 size: 14 residues. In germline, CDR1 is SGHAT, CDR2 FQNNGV. Written as DNA, the CDR3 is TGTGCCAGCAGCCCCCGAGGTGTTAATTCACCCCTCCACTTT. Translation: CASSPRGVNSPLHF.

V usage is TRBV28 and J usage is TRBJ2-7; D is perhaps TRBD1 (6 bases). Per the germline V gene, CDR1 is MDHEN and CDR2 is SYDVKM. V shed 7 bases and J shed 6 bases, with 19 bases lying between them. This CDR3 comprises 14 residues. CDR3 region: CASTLGGAQPEQYF. The CDR3 nucleotides read TGTGCCAGCACCCTTGGGGGCGCACAACCCGAGCAGTACTTC.

The V gene is TRBV7-2, the J gene TRBJ2-7; 13 positions match TRBD2. V shed 5 bases and J 6 bases; nucleotides not matched to a gene: 7. This CDR3 contains 15 residues. Per germline, CDR1 SGHTA and CDR2 FQGNSA. CDR3: CASSRAGTSGVEQYF. CDR3 DNA sequence: TGTGCCAGCAGCCGAGCCGGGACTAGCGGGGTCGAGCAGTACTTC.

The chain links TRBV6-5 to TRBJ2-1; TRBD1 might be the D (5 bases). Germline CDR1 and CDR2: MNHEY and SVGAGI. The CDR3 loop spans 15 amino acids. V lost 4 bases, J lost 8 bases, and 18 bases lay in between. The CDR3: CASSSDQGLIHEQFF. CDR3 bases: TGTGCCAGCAGTTCCGATCAGGGTCTAATCCATGAGCAGTTCTTC.

The chain couples TRBV5-1 to TRBJ2-5, with D possibly matching TRBD1 (6 bases). Germline CDR1 SGHRS, CDR2 YFSETQ. Trimming shortened V by 0 bases and J by 4 bases, and 13 bases separated the two germline ends. This CDR3 comprises 15 residues. CDR3 protein: CASSLGGQLSETQYF. The CDR3 DNA reads TGCGCCAGCAGCTTGGGGGGACAACTATCAGAGACCCAGTACTTC.

This clone appeared once. Other DNA variants within this sample encode the same CDR3. The chain is built from TRBV7-2 and TRBJ2-5; D is undetermined. CDR1 SGHTA and CDR2 FQGNSA come from the germline V gene. V shed 3 bases and J shed 5 bases, with 10 bases lying between them. The CDR3 runs to 13 residues. The CDR3 spells CASSFSGVETQYF. The CDR3 coding sequence is TGTGCCAGCAGCTTTAGTGGCGTGGAGACCCAGTACTTC.

This rearrangement joins TRBV6-1 to TRBJ2-7; possible D gene TRBD1, 6 bases. This CDR3 has 15 residues. Between the trimmed V and J ends, which lost 1 base and 2 bases, there was a span of 12 bases. Germline CDR1 is MNHNS and CDR2 is SASEGT. CDR3 nucleotide sequence: TGTGCCAGCAGTGAAGGGTCAGGGGCGACCTACGAGCAGTACTTC. Translating gives CASSEGSGATYEQYF.

This chain links TRBV9 with TRBJ1-5; D unresolved. V shed 0 bases and J shed 8 bases, with 6 bases lying between them. The CDR3 spans 12 residues. The germline CDR1 and CDR2 sequences are SGDLS and YYNGEE. This chain's CDR3 is CASSVEREPQHF. CDR3 DNA sequence: TGTGCCAGCAGCGTAGAAAGGGAGCCCCAGCATTTT.

This chain links TRBV28 with TRBJ2-6, with D unresolved. V dropped 7 bases and J dropped 0 bases, with 16 bases sitting between them. The CDR3 extends over 17 amino acids. Germline values: CDR1 MDHEN, CDR2 SYDVKM. CDR3 nucleotide sequence: TGTGCCAGCAACCACCCATATCGGAGCTCTGGGGCCAACGTCCTGACTTTC. Translation gives CASNHPYRSSGANVLTF.

V and J are TRBV2 and TRBJ2-5; 8 bases are a match to TRBD2. Germline CDR1 and CDR2: SNHLY and FYNNEI. The J segment lost 5 bases and the V segment lost 6 bases, leaving 11 bases of the junction unmatched. This CDR3 region has 15 residues. For the CDR3, the DNA is TGTGCCAGCAGCCGGACCAGGACTAGCCCCGAGACCCAGTACTTC. This translates into CASSRTRTSPETQYF.

The J gene is TRBJ1-5, the V gene TRBV28; maybe TRBD1 (6 bases). Germline V gives CDR1 MDHEN, CDR2 SYDVKM. The CDR3 is made up of 15 amino acids. V lost 6 bases and J 0 bases, leaving 12 bases between the germline ends. Here the CDR3 reads CASSPGDYSNQPQHF. The CDR3 DNA reads TGTGCCAGCAGCCCAGGGGACTATAGCAATCAGCCCCAGCATTTT.

This clone was recorded once. The chain uses TRBV7-8 and TRBJ1-2; D is unclear. CDR3 length equals 15 residues. CDR1 is SGHVS, CDR2 FQNEAQ, per germline. The germline V and J ends were trimmed by 5 bases and 0 bases, with 13 bases remaining between them. CDR3 region: CASSPPLAPNYGYTF. CDR3 bases: TGTGCCAGCAGCCCACCTCTTGCCCCTAACTATGGCTACACCTTC. Together with reference TRBV7-8 and TRBJ1-2, the CDR3 gives the full variable domain: GAGVSQSPRYKVAKRGQDVALRCDPISGHVSLFWYQQALGQGPEFLTYFQNEAQLDKSGLPSDRFFAERPEGSVSTLKIQRTQQEDSAVYLCASSPPLAPNYGYTFGSGTRLTVV.

V gene TRBV19 combines with J gene TRBJ2-1, with D maybe TRBD1 (6 bases). Germline lookup yields CDR1 LNHDA and CDR2 SQIVND (reference sequence). Trimming took off 4 bases at V and 9 bases at J, with 22 bases between the two ends. CDR3 length equals 16 residues. Here the CDR3 DNA reads TGTGCCAGTAGTACCTCGGACAGCTACTTTACGGGTGAGCAGTTCTTC. Translated: CASSTSDSYFTGEQFF.

V usage is TRBV5-1 and J usage is TRBJ1-1, with D possibly matching TRBD1 (6 bases). The CDR3 length is 14 residues. The V gene lost 4 bases and the J gene lost 7 bases, with 17 bases spanning the gap. In germline, CDR1 is SGHRS, CDR2 YFSETQ. CDR3 sequence (DNA): TGCGCCAGCAGCCCAGGGGCCGGTGGAGGTGAAGCTTTCTTT. Translating gives CASSPGAGGGEAFF. The variable domain in full, completed from reference TRBV5-1 and TRBJ1-1, reads KAGVTQTPRYLIKTRGQQVTLSCSPISGHRSVSWYQQTPGQGLQFLFEYFSETQRNKGNFPGRFSGRQFSNSRSEMNVSTLELGDSALYLCASSPGAGGGEAFFGQGTRLTVV.

The chain employs TRBV11-2 and TRBJ1-1; 8 bases are a match to TRBD1. This CDR3 spans 15 amino acids. From germline, CDR1 is SGHAT and CDR2 FQNNGV. The trim removed 5 bases at V and 3 bases at J, leaving 8 bases unmatched. The DNA for the CDR3 is TGTGCCAGCAGCCCCCGCCCGGGACAGGACACTGAAGCTTTCTTT. Protein product: CASSPRPGQDTEAFF.

V and J are TRBV15 and TRBJ2-2; perhaps TRBD2 as D (5 bases). In germline, CDR1 is LNHNV, CDR2 YYDKDF (reference sequence). Trimming left V 5 bases short and J 6 bases short, with 7 bases between. The CDR3 has 12 amino acids. The CDR3 coding sequence is TGTGCCACCAGCCTGAGGGCCGGGGAGCTGTTTTTT. As protein: CATSLRAGELFF.

This chain links TRBV30 with TRBJ2-5; no clear D. Germline loops: CDR1 GTSNPN, CDR2 SVGIG (reference sequence). The CDR3 runs 14 residues. V was trimmed by 5 bases and J by 5 bases, leaving 18 bases between them. CDR3 nucleotide sequence: TGTGCCTGGGGTCCCCGTGTGGCGCGGGAGACCCAGTACTTC. Its translation is CAWGPRVARETQYF.

The chain's CDR3 is CASSPKGTSGGRDTQYF. The CDR3 region has the DNA TGTGCCAGCAGCCCGAAAGGGACTAGCGGGGGGCGAGATACGCAGTATTTT. The chain recombines TRBV5-4 with TRBJ2-3; 15 nucleotides align to TRBD2. The ends lost 4 bases at V and 5 bases at J; junction bases unmatched: 8. The CDR3 totals 17 residues. Germline V gene sequence: CDR1 SGHNT, CDR2 YYREEE (reference sequence).

The CDR3 loop is CASARGREYRTDTQYF. The CDR3 DNA follows: TGTGCCAGTGCTCGCGGCCGAGAGTACCGCACAGATACGCAGTATTTT. The genes are TRBV19 and TRBJ2-3; D gene ambiguous. V lost 8 bases and J 1 base, leaving 19 bases between the germline ends. CDR3 length equals 16 residues. Looked up from germline, CDR1 is LNHDA and CDR2 is SQIVND (reference sequence).